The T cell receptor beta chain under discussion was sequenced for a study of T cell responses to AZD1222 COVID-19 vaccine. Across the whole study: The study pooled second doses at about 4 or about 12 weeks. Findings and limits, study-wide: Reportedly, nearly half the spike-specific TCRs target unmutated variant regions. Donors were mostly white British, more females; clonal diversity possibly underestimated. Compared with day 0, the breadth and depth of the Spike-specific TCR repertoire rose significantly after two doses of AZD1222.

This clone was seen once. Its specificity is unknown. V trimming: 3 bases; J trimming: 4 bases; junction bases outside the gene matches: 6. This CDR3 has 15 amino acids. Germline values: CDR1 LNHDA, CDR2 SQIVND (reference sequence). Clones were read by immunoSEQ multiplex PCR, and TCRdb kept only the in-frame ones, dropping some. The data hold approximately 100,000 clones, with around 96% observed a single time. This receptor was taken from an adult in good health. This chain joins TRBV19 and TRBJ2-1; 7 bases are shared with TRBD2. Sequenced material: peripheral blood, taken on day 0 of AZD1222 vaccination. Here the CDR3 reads CASSMGRERYNEQFF. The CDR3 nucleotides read TGTGCCAGTAGTATGGGGCGGGAGCGATACAATGAGCAGTTCTTC.